A selection of T cell receptor beta chains follows, all from one sample in a study of blood T cell repertoires in COVID-19. The table came from immunoSEQ multiplex PCR; TCRdb's copy has only in-frame clones and leaves some out. The data contain about 360,000 clones, approximately 86% of them singletons. Material for sequencing was peripheral blood. The receptors shown here come from a woman aged 55 to 70 with COVID-19, enrolled during active disease. Both conserved end residues are part of each CDR3. A D gene is named only where the DNA matches it firmly. Only some rows state a clone size, as once, few, many or a class for expanded clones.

D: TRBD2; V: TRBV11-2; J: TRBJ2-3; size: .; DNA: TGTGCCAGCAGCTTCGGACTAGTTGCAGATACGCAGTATTTT; CDR3: CASSFGLVADTQYF
D: TRBD1; V: TRBV10-3; J: TRBJ2-7; size: .; DNA: TGTGCCTCCAGGAGCGGGACAGGGTTCCTCGAGCAGTACTTC; CDR3: CASRSGTGFLEQYF
D: .; V: TRBV9; J: TRBJ2-3; size: .; DNA: TGTGCCAGCAGCGTAGAAGGACAGAACACAGATACGCAGTATTTT; CDR3: CASSVEGQNTDTQYF
D: .; V: TRBV19; J: TRBJ1-1; size: once; DNA: TGTGCCAGTAGTATATCGGGGAACACTGAAGCTTTCTTT; CDR3: CASSISGNTEAFF
D: TRBD1; V: TRBV15; J: TRBJ2-4; size: .; DNA: TGTGCCACCAGCAGTCGTACAGGGGCCTGGGAAAACATTCAGTACTTC; CDR3: CATSSRTGAWENIQYF
D: TRBD1; V: TRBV7-3; J: TRBJ1-2; size: .; DNA: TGTGCCAGCAGCTACCGGGGACAGACTAACTATGGCTACACCTTC; CDR3: CASSYRGQTNYGYTF
D: .; V: TRBV9; J: TRBJ1-4; size: .; DNA: TGTGCCAGCAGCGAAAGCGGTGGTAATGAAAAACTGTTTTTT; CDR3: CASSESGGNEKLFF
D: TRBD1; V: TRBV29-1; J: TRBJ1-6; size: .; DNA: TGCAGCGTTGTCTACCGACAGGGATCACCCCTCCACTTT; CDR3: CSVVYRQGSPLHF
D: .; V: TRBV4-2; J: TRBJ1-1; size: .; DNA: TGTGCCAGCAGCCAAGATACGAGGTCCATAATAGGGAACACTGAAGCTTTCTTT; CDR3: CASSQDTRSIIGNTEAFF
D: TRBD2; V: TRBV27; J: TRBJ2-3; size: few; DNA: TGTGCCAACGACCTAGCGGGGGAAGGCACAGATACGCAGTATTTT; CDR3: CANDLAGEGTDTQYF
D: .; V: TRBV6-4; J: TRBJ1-2; size: .; DNA: TGTGCCAGCAGCGCACGGGGGGGCACTAACTATGGCTACACCTTC; CDR3: CASSARGGTNYGYTF
D: .; V: TRBV15; J: TRBJ1-1; size: .; DNA: TGTGCCACCAGCAGATGGGACTCCCGGACTGAAGCTTTCTTT; CDR3: CATSRWDSRTEAFF
D: .; V: TRBV11-2; J: TRBJ1-2; size: .; DNA: TGTGCCAGCAGCCTTCACAGAGCCTATGGCTACACCTTC; CDR3: CASSLHRAYGYTF
D: TRBD2; V: TRBV10-3; J: TRBJ2-1; size: .; DNA: TGTGCCATCAGTGAGTCGGGACTAGCGGGGGACAATGAGCAGTTCTTC; CDR3: CAISESGLAGDNEQFF
D: .; V: TRBV11-3; J: TRBJ2-7; size: .; DNA: TGTGCCAGCAATGGACACTCCTCCTACGAGCAGTACTTC; CDR3: CASNGHSSYEQYF
D: TRBD2; V: TRBV6-5; J: TRBJ2-5; size: .; DNA: TGTGCCAGCAGTTTTTATAGCGGGGTGGTGGAGACCCAGTACTTC; CDR3: CASSFYSGVVETQYF
D: .; V: TRBV5-4; J: TRBJ2-7; size: .; DNA: TGTGCCAGCAGCCCTAACCTGCAGACTAGCTCCTACGAGCAGTACTTC; CDR3: CASSPNLQTSSYEQYF
D: .; V: TRBV5-5; J: TRBJ1-3; size: .; DNA: TGTGCCAGCAGCATGTCGGCGGCCCTCGGGAACACCATATATTTT; CDR3: CASSMSAALGNTIYF
D: .; V: TRBV18; J: TRBJ1-1; size: .; DNA: TGTGCCAGTCGGGGCACTGAAGCTTTCTTT; CDR3: CASRGTEAFF
D: .; V: TRBV19; J: TRBJ1-5; size: .; DNA: TGTGCCAGTAGTATAGGAGGACAGCCCAATCAGCCCCAGCATTTT; CDR3: CASSIGGQPNQPQHF
D: .; V: TRBV18; J: TRBJ2-7; size: .; DNA: TGTGCCAGCTCACCACGTCCTAAATTACGGGATCTCCTCGAGCAGTACTTC; CDR3: CASSPRPKLRDLLEQYF
D: .; V: TRBV3-1/TRBV3-2; J: TRBJ1-1; size: .; DNA: TGTGCCAGCAGCCAATTTCAAGGGGCTGAAGCTTTCTTT; CDR3: CASSQFQGAEAFF
D: .; V: TRBV12-3/TRBV12-4; J: TRBJ1-2; size: .; DNA: TGTGCCAGCAGTCGCGAGAGGTATGGCTACACCTTC; CDR3: CASSRERYGYTF
D: .; V: TRBV18; J: TRBJ1-1; size: .; DNA: TGTGCCAGCTCACCATCGGGAGAGCAAGCTTTCTTT; CDR3: CASSPSGEQAFF
D: TRBD1; V: TRBV6-2/TRBV6-3; J: TRBJ1-1; size: .; DNA: TGTGCCAGCAGTATGACAGGGTCCTCGGCTTTCTTT; CDR3: CASSMTGSSAFF
D: TRBD2; V: TRBV20-1; J: TRBJ2-7; size: .; DNA: TGCAGTGCTAGTGAGCGGGGGGCTGTCTACGAGCAGTACTTC; CDR3: CSASERGAVYEQYF
D: TRBD1; V: TRBV7-8; J: TRBJ2-7; size: .; DNA: TGTGCCAGCAGCTTCAGGACAGGGGAGCGCTACGAGCAGTACTTC; CDR3: CASSFRTGERYEQYF
D: .; V: TRBV5-1; J: TRBJ1-2; size: .; DNA: TGCGCCAGCAGCTTTGGAGGGGATCATGGCTACACCTTC; CDR3: CASSFGGDHGYTF
D: .; V: TRBV19; J: TRBJ1-1; size: .; DNA: TGTGCCAGTAGCCACAGTATGGGCTATACTGAAGCTTTCTTT; CDR3: CASSHSMGYTEAFF